Sequencing of this T cell receptor (beta chain) was carried out in a study of T cells in localized non-small cell lung cancer. Using immunoSEQ multiplex PCR, the repertoire was profiled, and TCRdb retains in-frame clones only, with some absent. The sample holds around 1,700 clones, approximately 22% seen once. The V and J ends lost 0 bases and 0 bases, in that order; junction bases with no gene match: 3. Germline CDR1 and CDR2: MNHGY and SAAAGT. This CDR3 contains 16 residues. The receptor was derived from a woman aged 35-75 years with stage I lung adenocarcinoma. Material: normal lung tissue next to the tumor, obtained before any cancer treatment. This chain joins TRBV6-8 and TRBJ2-7; 9 bases map to TRBD1. The CDR3 sequence: CASSYSRTGDSYEQYF. The CDR3 DNA reads as TGTGCCAGCAGTTACTCAAGGACAGGGGACTCCTACGAGCAGTACTTC.